A single sample gave rise to the 20 T cell receptor beta chains below, sequenced in a study of shared clonotypes between healthy human individuals. Only in-frame clones appear in the TCRdb table, and some are missing; sequencing was by immunoSEQ multiplex PCR. The sample lists 150,000 to 200,000 clones; 65% to 70% were seen once. What was sequenced was memory CD4+ T cells sorted from blood. Regarding subset: CD45RA-negative fraction. Every receptor here comes from a man in his thirties or forties in good health.

The chain has TRBV9 and TRBJ2-3; 10 bases align to TRBD2. The CDR3 spans 17 residues. Trimming removed 5 bases from V and 2 bases from J; junction bases left unmatched: 11. Germline V gene data show CDR1 as SGDLS and CDR2 as YYNGEE. The CDR3 DNA is TGTGCCAGCAGAGCCATCAGCGGGAGGGCCGCCACAGATACGCAGTATTTT. Its protein is CASRAISGRAATDTQYF.

This sequence joins TRBV9 and TRBJ2-7, with D possibly matching TRBD2 (6 bases). Per the germline V gene, CDR1 is SGDLS and CDR2 is YYNGEE. The CDR3 is made up of 13 amino acids. V lost 3 bases and J 6 bases, leaving 13 bases between the germline ends. For the CDR3, the DNA is TGTGCCAGCAGCGAAACTAGCTTAGGCGAGCAGTACTTC. Encoded protein: CASSETSLGEQYF.

The chain employs TRBV9 and TRBJ2-5; 7 nucleotides agree with TRBD1. Germline V gives CDR1 SGDLS, CDR2 YYNGEE. The trim removed 2 bases at V and 1 base at J, leaving 2 bases unmatched. The CDR3 totals 14 residues. In DNA form, the CDR3 reads TGTGCCAGCAGCGTTGGGACAGCCCAAGAGACCCAGTACTTC. Its protein is CASSVGTAQETQYF.

The V and J genes are TRBV13 and TRBJ2-2, with D hard to call. This CDR3 has 16 amino acids. Germline V CDR1 and CDR2: PRHDT, FYEKMQ (reference sequence). V was pared by 2 bases and J by 4 bases, with 14 bases between. CDR3 in DNA: TGTGCCAGCAGCTTATCTACCTCGTGGAGCACCGGGGAGCTGTTTTTT. The encoded protein is CASSLSTSWSTGELFF.

The chain links TRBV6-1 to TRBJ2-7; weak D call: TRBD1 (5 bases). The germline V gene encodes CDR1 MNHNS and CDR2 SASEGT. V gave up 1 base and J gave up 0 bases, with 19 bases separating them. The CDR3 totals 18 residues. The CDR3 protein is CASSEGGRGRSASYEQYF. The DNA for the CDR3 is TGTGCCAGCAGTGAAGGCGGTAGGGGTAGAAGCGCCTCCTACGAGCAGTACTTC.

The chain recombines TRBV6-5 with TRBJ1-5, with a tentative D call TRBD1 (6 bases). V was shortened by 6 bases and J by 5 bases, with 14 bases between the two germline ends. Germline V gives CDR1 MNHEY, CDR2 SVGAGI. This CDR3 contains 14 residues. CDR3 in amino acids: CASSFRGTHQPQHF. The CDR3 nucleotides read TGTGCCAGCAGCTTTAGGGGGACCCATCAGCCCCAGCATTTT.

The V and J genes are TRBV7-2 and TRBJ1-1; D possibly corresponds to TRBD1 (5 bases). This CDR3 is built from 14 residues. Per the germline V gene, CDR1 is SGHTA and CDR2 is FQGNSA. Trimming cost V 5 bases and J 0 bases, with 10 bases left between them. CDR3 in amino acids: CASSLGRMNTEAFF. In DNA, the CDR3 is TGTGCCAGCAGCCTGGGACGAATGAACACTGAAGCTTTCTTT.

The chain links TRBV11-3 to TRBJ2-1, with D hard to call. Germline V CDR1 and CDR2: SGHNT, YENEEA. This CDR3 region has 16 residues. The germline V and J ends were trimmed by 5 bases and 6 bases, with 20 bases remaining between them. CDR3 residues: CASSPTSSSEFNEQFF. The CDR3 DNA is TGTGCCAGCAGCCCTACCTCCTCTTCGGAGTTCAATGAGCAGTTCTTC.

This clone has more than one count but fewer than ten. V and J are TRBV6-1 and TRBJ1-2, with unresolved D. V lost 5 bases to trimming and J lost 4 bases, with 14 bases between them. Per the germline V gene, CDR1 is MNHNS and CDR2 is SASEGT. There are 14 residues in the CDR3. This chain's CDR3 is CASSTLDRVYGYTF. CDR3 coding DNA: TGTGCCAGCAGTACCTTGGACCGAGTCTATGGCTACACCTTC.

This clone was seen a handful of times. V usage is TRBV9 and J usage is TRBJ1-3; tentatively, D is TRBD1 (6 bases). The germline CDR1 and CDR2 sequences are SGDLS and YYNGEE. The CDR3 runs 13 residues. V was clipped by 4 bases and J by 2 bases, with 7 bases between them. The CDR3 DNA is TGTGCCAGCAGCCCAGGGGCTGGAAACACCATATATTTT. Amino acids: CASSPGAGNTIYF.

The chain recombines TRBV20-1 with TRBJ2-1; D ambiguous. The CDR3 spans 9 residues. Germline V gives CDR1 DFQATT, CDR2 SNEGSKA (reference sequence). Trimming pared 6 bases from V and 13 bases from J, leaving 10 bases between. The CDR3 DNA is TGCAGTGCCGAGCTGGCTCAGTTCTTC. It encodes CSAELAQFF.

The CDR3 reads CASSETGVGDTQYF. In DNA, the CDR3 is TGTGCCAGCAGTGAAACGGGAGTTGGAGATACGCAGTATTTT. This chain joins TRBV28 and TRBJ2-3; possible D gene TRBD2, 6 bases. CDR1 and CDR2 (germline): MDHEN, SYDVKM. The CDR3 spans 14 residues. V was clipped by 5 bases and J by 5 bases, with 14 bases between them.

This sequence joins TRBV5-5 and TRBJ2-7; 9 bases line up with TRBD2. Trimming removed 0 bases from V and 5 bases from J; junction bases left unmatched: 9. Germline V gene data show CDR1 as SGHKS and CDR2 as YYEKEE (reference sequence). The CDR3 runs 16 residues. The CDR3 coding sequence is TGTGCCAGCAGCTTGGCCGGGACTAGCCCATCAGACGAGCAGTACTTC. It yields the protein CASSLAGTSPSDEQYF.

In DNA form, the CDR3 reads TGCAGCGTTGTCGAGGTTGGTCTTGGCTACACCTTC. It yields the protein CSVVEVGLGYTF. The chain recombines TRBV29-1 with TRBJ1-2; D not certain. The germline V gene encodes CDR1 SQVTM and CDR2 ANQGSEA. CDR3 length: 12 residues. Trimming took off 4 bases at V and 7 bases at J, with 13 bases between the two ends. The complete variable domain, with remaining parts taken from reference TRBV29-1 and TRBJ1-2, reads SAVISQKPSRDICQRGTSLTIQCQVDSQVTMMFWYRQQPGQSLTLIATANQGSEATYESGFVIDKFPISRPNLTFSTLTVSNMSPEDSSIYLCSVVEVGLGYTFGSGTRLTVV.

This clone turned up a few times. The V and J genes are TRBV5-8 and TRBJ1-1; 9 nucleotides line up with TRBD1. This CDR3 is built from 16 residues. J gave up 2 bases and V 5 bases, and 10 bases lay outside the gene matches. The germline V gene encodes CDR1 SGHTS and CDR2 YDEGEE. The CDR3 reads CASSRNTGQGNTEAFF. In DNA, the CDR3 is TGTGCCAGCAGTCGAAATACGGGACAGGGAAACACTGAAGCTTTCTTT.

The chain recombines TRBV30 with TRBJ1-5, with no clear D. The CDR3 spans 13 residues. Trimming took 2 bases from V and 5 from J, leaving 10 bases between them. Germline V gene sequence: CDR1 GTSNPN, CDR2 SVGIG (reference sequence). The DNA of the CDR3 is TGTGCCTGGAGTAGGGAGCGGTATCAGCCCCAGCATTTT. Protein product: CAWSRERYQPQHF.

V gene TRBV5-4 combines with J gene TRBJ2-1; TRBD2 matches at 7 bases. The V gene end was trimmed by 4 bases and the J gene end by 6 bases; junction bases not matched to a gene: 7. The CDR3 consists of 14 residues. The germline CDR1 and CDR2 sequences are SGHNT and YYREEE (reference sequence). The CDR3 DNA follows: TGTGCCAGCAGCCTCGGTATAGCGGGCAATGAGCAGTTCTTC. Translating gives CASSLGIAGNEQFF.

The chain joins TRBV4-1 to TRBJ2-1, with D maybe TRBD2 (7 bases). The CDR3 is made up of 16 amino acids. Per the germline V gene, CDR1 is MGHRA and CDR2 is YSYEKL. Trimming stripped 8 bases from V and 0 bases from J, with 17 bases between. DNA of the CDR3: TGCGCCAGCGGGGGGGGCGACCTAAGCTCCTACAATGAGCAGTTCTTC. Its translation: CASGGGDLSSYNEQFF.

The genes are TRBV4-2 and TRBJ2-7; D is unresolved. Trimming took off 2 bases at V and 4 bases at J, with 9 bases between the two ends. Germline CDR1 reads LGHNA; CDR2 reads YNFKEQ. This CDR3 region has 13 residues. The CDR3 loop reads CASSQQNGYEQYF. In DNA, the CDR3 is TGTGCCAGCAGCCAACAGAATGGATACGAGCAGTACTTC.

The chain uses TRBV5-1 and TRBJ2-1; maybe TRBD1 (5 bases). V lost 0 bases and J 3 bases, leaving 13 bases between the germline ends. Germline assignment: CDR1 SGHRS and CDR2 YFSETQ. This CDR3 has 16 amino acids. Here the CDR3 reads CASSLAAGQVYNEQFF. In DNA form, the CDR3 reads TGCGCCAGCAGCTTGGCGGCAGGGCAGGTCTACAATGAGCAGTTCTTC. Variable domain in full (rest from reference TRBV5-1 and TRBJ2-1): KAGVTQTPRYLIKTRGQQVTLSCSPISGHRSVSWYQQTPGQGLQFLFEYFSETQRNKGNFPGRFSGRQFSNSRSEMNVSTLELGDSALYLCASSLAAGQVYNEQFFGPGTRLTVL.